The 26 T cell receptor beta chains below come from one sample, sequenced in a study of technical replicates of blood from four donors. Some clones are missing from TCRdb's copy, which holds only in-frame ones; the method was immunoSEQ multiplex PCR. Here the sample spans 75,000 or so clones, about 95% being singletons. Material for sequencing was T cells isolated from PBMCs. The receptors stem from a human donor in good health.

This chain joins TRBV28 and TRBJ2-1, with a tentative D call TRBD1 (6 bases). CDR1 and CDR2 from the germline V gene are MDHEN and SYDVKM. The CDR3 loop spans 13 amino acids. V was clipped by 6 bases and J by 4 bases, with 10 bases between them. The CDR3 spells CASRIDRYNEQFF. The CDR3 DNA is TGTGCCAGCAGGATAGACAGGTACAATGAGCAGTTCTTC.

V usage is TRBV10-3 and J usage is TRBJ1-3, with D hard to call. The CDR3 runs to 14 residues. Germline CDR1 reads ENHRY; CDR2 reads SYGVKD. Trimming took 8 bases from V and 0 from J, leaving 11 bases between them. The CDR3 sequence is CAIQTESSGNTIYF. DNA of the CDR3: TGTGCCATCCAGACGGAGAGCTCTGGAAACACCATATATTTT.

V gene TRBV29-1 combines with J gene TRBJ2-1; D not certain. Germline-derived CDR1 and CDR2 are SQVTM and ANQGSEA. CDR3 length: 15 amino acids. V lost 6 bases and J 8 bases, leaving 23 bases between the germline ends. The CDR3 DNA is TGCAGCGTCACACGTCCGGGTACTGGGTCGTATGAGCAGTTCTTC. Residues: CSVTRPGTGSYEQFF.

This clone was observed once. The rearrangement links TRBV29-1 to TRBJ2-5; 10 bases map to TRBD2. Germline trimming cut 8 bases from V and 5 bases from J; bases unmatched to any gene: 11. CDR3 size: 14 residues. Germline assignment: CDR1 SQVTM and CDR2 ANQGSEA. The CDR3 region is CSSQAGGPWETQYF. CDR3 DNA sequence: TGCAGCTCTCAAGCGGGAGGGCCTTGGGAGACCCAGTACTTC.

V and J are TRBV10-2 and TRBJ1-1; D remains unclear. CDR3 length: 14 amino acids. V was clipped by 6 bases and J by 4 bases, with 15 bases between them. Germline-derived CDR1 and CDR2 are WSHSY and SAAADI. The CDR3 region is CASRTSGQITEAFF. CDR3 in DNA: TGCGCCAGCAGGACCTCAGGTCAGATCACTGAAGCTTTCTTT.

The count of this clone is one. This chain uses TRBV5-1 with TRBJ1-2, with a weak D call TRBD1 (5 bases). Germline lookup yields CDR1 SGHRS and CDR2 YFSETQ. Trimming took off 1 base at V and 8 bases at J, with 15 bases between the two ends. CDR3 length: 14 amino acids. The CDR3 nucleotides are TGCGCCAGCAGCTTGAACTCGGGGAGGGGCGGCTACACCTTC. Protein product: CASSLNSGRGGYTF.

CDR3 region: CSVPFGQGARVSTDTQYF. The CDR3 nucleotides are TGCAGCGTTCCTTTCGGACAGGGCGCTCGGGTGAGCACAGATACGCAGTATTTT. This sequence joins TRBV29-1 and TRBJ2-3, with TRBD1 identical over 8 bases. This CDR3 contains 18 residues. Germline trimming cut 5 bases from V and 0 bases from J; bases unmatched to any gene: 16. Germline V gives CDR1 SQVTM, CDR2 ANQGSEA.

This clone showed up just once. The chain joins TRBV19 to TRBJ2-1; 9 nucleotides match TRBD2. CDR1 is LNHDA, CDR2 SQIVND, per germline (reference sequence). J was trimmed by 4 bases and V by 0 bases; bases with no gene match: 1. The CDR3 is 15 residues long. CDR3 residues: CASSIELAGYNEQFF. CDR3 in DNA: TGTGCCAGTAGTATAGAACTAGCGGGTTACAATGAGCAGTTCTTC.

This clone was counted only a few times. The rearrangement uses TRBV4-1 and TRBJ2-7; 10 nucleotides agree with TRBD2. Trimming took 1 base from V and 2 from J; bases not matched to a gene: 14. Germline lookup yields CDR1 MGHRA and CDR2 YSYEKL. This CDR3 spans 19 amino acids. This chain's CDR3 is CASSQVSPSGRSSPYEQYF. CDR3 nucleotide sequence: TGCGCCAGCAGCCAAGTGTCGCCTAGCGGGAGAAGCTCTCCCTACGAGCAGTACTTC.

The rearrangement uses TRBV7-8 and TRBJ1-5, with TRBD1 as a possible D gene (5 bases). The V and J ends lost 5 bases and 5 bases respectively, with 16 bases between them. The CDR3 sequence is 15 residues long. Germline assignment: CDR1 SGHVS and CDR2 FQNEAQ. Here the CDR3 DNA reads TGTGCCAGCAGCCGAGACCAGGGCGTTTATCAGCCCCAGCATTTT. Translating it yields CASSRDQGVYQPQHF.

The J gene is TRBJ1-4, the V gene TRBV2, with 8 bases that match TRBD1. J was trimmed by 8 bases and V by 4 bases; bases with no gene match: 0. This CDR3 comprises 12 residues. Germline loops: CDR1 SNHLY, CDR2 FYNNEI. The DNA of the CDR3 is TGTGCCAGCAGTGGGACAGGGGAAAAACTGTTTTTT. This gives the protein CASSGTGEKLFF.

The J gene is TRBJ2-2, the V gene TRBV11-2; D is perhaps TRBD1 (6 bases). The CDR3 covers 17 residues. V dropped 7 bases and J dropped 7 bases, with 25 bases sitting between them. Looked up from germline, CDR1 is SGHAT and CDR2 is FQNNGV. DNA for the CDR3: TGTGCCAGCAACTTCGCATTGGGACACCTGGACGGCGGGGAGCTGTTTTTT. Translation gives CASNFALGHLDGGELFF.

This clone was detected only a few times. The chain carries TRBV6-4 and TRBJ2-1; 9 bases fit TRBD2. Germline CDR1 is MRHNA and CDR2 is SNTAGT. The CDR3 extends over 16 amino acids. J gave up 3 bases and V 0 bases, and 3 bases lay outside the gene matches. CDR3 nucleotides: TGTGCCAGCAGTGACTCGTCTAGCGGGGACTACAATGAGCAGTTCTTC. The encoded protein is CASSDSSSGDYNEQFF.

The chain couples TRBV6-6 to TRBJ2-7; the match to TRBD2 covers 7 bases. The germline gives CDR1 MNHNY, CDR2 SVGAGI (reference sequence). V shed 2 bases, J shed 0 bases, and the junction held 7 bases outside the gene matches. This CDR3 is built from 16 residues. CDR3 in amino acids: CASSYPERGNSYEQYF. The CDR3 DNA reads TGTGCCAGCAGTTACCCCGAGCGGGGTAACTCCTACGAGCAGTACTTC.

V and J are TRBV7-2 and TRBJ2-7; TRBD2 matches 13 bases. J gave up 3 bases and V 5 bases, and 7 bases lay outside the gene matches. The CDR3 has 16 amino acids. The germline V gene encodes CDR1 SGHTA and CDR2 FQGNSA. For the CDR3, the DNA is TGTGCCAGCAGCCTATGGACTAGCGGGAGCTACTACGAGCAGTACTTC. This sequence encodes CASSLWTSGSYYEQYF.

The J gene is TRBJ2-1, the V gene TRBV5-1; a possible D gene is TRBD2 (6 bases). Germline CDR1 SGHRS, CDR2 YFSETQ. The CDR3 loop spans 14 amino acids. The V end lost 4 bases, the J end lost 8 bases, and 16 bases lay between the germline ends. CDR3 in amino acids: CASSHLAGRYEQFF. CDR3 sequence (DNA): TGCGCCAGCAGCCACCTTGCGGGAAGGTATGAGCAGTTCTTC. The whole variable domain, remainder taken from reference TRBV5-1 and TRBJ2-1, is KAGVTQTPRYLIKTRGQQVTLSCSPISGHRSVSWYQQTPGQGLQFLFEYFSETQRNKGNFPGRFSGRQFSNSRSEMNVSTLELGDSALYLCASSHLAGRYEQFFGPGTRLTVL.

J is TRBJ1-5 and V is TRBV28; D possibly corresponds to TRBD1 (5 bases). CDR1 MDHEN and CDR2 SYDVKM come from the germline V gene. The CDR3 totals 17 residues. The V and J ends lost 5 bases and 2 bases respectively, with 19 bases between them. CDR3 amino acids: CASSPKPNRFGNQPQHF. The CDR3 DNA reads TGTGCCAGCAGTCCGAAACCCAACAGGTTCGGCAATCAGCCCCAGCATTTT.

V gene TRBV15 combines with J gene TRBJ1-5; D uncertain. Looked up from germline, CDR1 is LNHNV and CDR2 is YYDKDF (reference sequence). The CDR3 is 12 amino acids. With 2 bases removed from V and 4 bases from J, the gap between germline ends came to 3 bases. The CDR3 protein is CATSRTNQPQHF. The CDR3 DNA follows: TGTGCCACCAGCAGAACAAATCAGCCCCAGCATTTT. Variable domain in full (rest from reference TRBV15 and TRBJ1-5): DAMVIQNPRYQVTQFGKPVTLSCSQTLNHNVMYWYQQKSSQAPKLLFHYYDKDFNNEADTPDNFQSRRPNTSFCFLDIRSPGLGDTAMYLCATSRTNQPQHFGDGTRLSIL.

CDR3 DNA: TGTGCCAGCCGGGGGGGGCTACTAAATCAGCCCCAGCATTTT. It encodes CASRGGLLNQPQHF. The chain recombines TRBV27 with TRBJ1-5; a weak D match, TRBD1 (6 bases). Trimming removed 8 bases from V and 4 bases from J, with 15 bases in between. Germline assignment: CDR1 MNHEY and CDR2 SMNVEV (reference sequence). The CDR3 spans 14 residues.

V usage is TRBV9 and J usage is TRBJ2-2, with no clear D. The V and J ends lost 2 bases and 11 bases respectively, with 13 bases between them. The CDR3 contains 13 residues. The germline CDR1 and CDR2 sequences are SGDLS and YYNGEE. The CDR3, as DNA: TGTGCCAGCAGCGTTTCAGTGCTCCCCGAGCTGTTTTTT. This encodes CASSVSVLPELFF.

The J gene is TRBJ2-1, the V gene TRBV9, with 11 bases fitting TRBD2. Germline V gene lookup returns CDR1 SGDLS and CDR2 YYNGEE. The CDR3 contains 19 residues. Unmatched junction bases numbered 12, after V lost 4 bases and J lost 0 bases. CDR3 DNA sequence: TGTGCCAGCAGCCCAAGGGGTAGCGGGGGGGCGTTCTCCTACAATGAGCAGTTCTTC. It is translated as CASSPRGSGGAFSYNEQFF.

The chain has TRBV7-9 and TRBJ2-5; the D gene is possibly TRBD1 (7 bases). The CDR3 runs to 13 residues. Trimming stripped 5 bases from V and 2 bases from J, with 9 bases between. Per the germline V gene, CDR1 is SEHNR and CDR2 is FQNEAQ (reference sequence). The CDR3 DNA reads as TGTGCCAGCAGCGCGGGACAGCAAGAGACCCAGTACTTC. Translating it yields CASSAGQQETQYF.

The CDR3 loop is CASSFGPSPVYEQYF. The CDR3 DNA follows: TGTGCCAGCAGTTTTGGTCCGAGCCCCGTCTACGAGCAGTACTTC. The chain couples TRBV28 to TRBJ2-7; D call uncertain. CDR3 size: 15 residues. Trimming removed 3 bases at V and 3 bases at J, with 15 bases between. Germline CDR1 reads MDHEN; CDR2 reads SYDVKM.

This chain joins TRBV4-2 and TRBJ2-7; 7 nucleotides align to TRBD2. Germline V gene lookup returns CDR1 LGHNA and CDR2 YNFKEQ. Germline trimming cut 3 bases from V and 0 bases from J; bases unmatched to any gene: 8. This CDR3 has 16 amino acids. CDR3 protein: CASSQSTSVRSYEQYF. Here the CDR3 DNA reads TGTGCCAGCAGCCAGTCCACTAGCGTTCGCTCCTACGAGCAGTACTTC.

The chain combines TRBV6-5 with TRBJ1-1; D gene unclear. The CDR3 contains 13 residues. Trimming shortened V by 8 bases and J by 2 bases, and 12 bases separated the two germline ends. Germline V gene lookup returns CDR1 MNHEY and CDR2 SVGAGI. In DNA, the CDR3 is TGTGCCAGCGCGGGCATTTCAAACACTGAAGCTTTCTTT. It translates to CASAGISNTEAFF.

The gene calls are TRBV5-1 and TRBJ2-2; D gene ambiguous. CDR3 size: 11 residues. V was clipped by 6 bases and J by 5 bases, with 5 bases between them. Germline V gene lookup returns CDR1 SGHRS and CDR2 YFSETQ. The DNA for the CDR3 is TGCGCCAGCACCCTTACCGGGGAGCTGTTTTTT. Its translation is CASTLTGELFF.